These T cell receptor beta chains were read from a single sample in a study of response to subunit inactivated influenza vaccine. MiXCR, applied by TCRdb to the RT-PCR reads, yields one record per CDR3 protein. The sample carries around 520,000 distinct CDR3 sequences, 12% recorded once. Sample: PBMCs from blood, taken on the day of vaccination. Receptors originate from a man aged 50-59 years who received an inactivated influenza vaccine. Each CDR3 is given with its conserved first and last residue. The order of the fields is J gene, V gene, D gene, clone size, CDR3 DNA, CDR3 protein. D genes are given only for firm matches. Where a row states a size, it is once, few, many or the class of an expanded clone; other rows omit it.

>TRBJ2-7|TRBV20-1|.|few
TGCAGTGCTAGCAACAGGGTCTACGAGCAGTACTTC
CSASNRVYEQYF
>TRBJ2-5|TRBV4-1|TRBD2|.
TGCGCCAGCACTAGACTAGCGGGTCTCCAAGAGACCCAGTACTTC
CASTRLAGLQETQYF
>TRBJ2-7|TRBV30|TRBD1|few
TGTGCCTGGAGCGCAGGGGGCGCAGGGTACGAGCAGTACTTC
CAWSAGGAGYEQYF
>TRBJ1-5|TRBV6-1|.|many
TGTGCCAGCAGTGGGACGACCCTTAGCAATCAGCCCCAGCATTTT
CASSGTTLSNQPQHF
>TRBJ2-1|TRBV5-6|TRBD1|.
TGTGCCAGCAGCTTACGACAGGGGGTTTACAATGAGCAGTTCTTC
CASSLRQGVYNEQFF
>TRBJ2-7|TRBV19|.|many
TGTGCCAGTAGTATACAGGACTCCTACGAGCAGTACTTC
CASSIQDSYEQYF
>TRBJ2-2|TRBV7-8|.|few
TGTGCCAGCAGCTTATTCGGGGGGCTACTCGGGGAGCTGTTTTTT
CASSLFGGLLGELFF
>TRBJ1-4|TRBV12-3/TRBV12-4|.|many
TGTGCCAGCAGCCCAGGGCAGGGGAATGAAAAACTGTTTTTT
CASSPGQGNEKLFF
>TRBJ2-7|TRBV6-5|TRBD1|few
TGTGCCAGCAGTTACGACGGGACAGCTTTCTACGAGCAGTACTTC
CASSYDGTAFYEQYF
>TRBJ1-5|TRBV20-1|.|many
TGCAGTGCTACCATCCTAGGAGGTGGGAGGGGTGGCAATCAGCCCCAGCATTTT
CSATILGGGRGGNQPQHF
>TRBJ2-5|TRBV5-1|TRBD1|.
TGCGCCAGCAGCTTCGGGACAGGGGTGCAAGAGACCCAGTACTTC
CASSFGTGVQETQYF
>TRBJ1-5|TRBV6-2/TRBV6-3|TRBD1|.
TGTGCCAGCAGTGCAGGGGGCGGTCGCAATCAGCCCCAACATTTT
CASSAGGGRNQPQHF
>TRBJ2-5|TRBV9|.|.
TGTGCCAGCAGCGCCAGGGTGGCCGTCCAAGAGACCCAGTACTTC
CASSARVAVQETQYF